This T cell receptor beta chain stems from a study of T-cell reconstitution after alpha-beta-depleted transplantation in children. During its preparation, the TCRbeta library received unique molecular identifiers. TCRdb ran MiXCR on the PCR reads and lists one entry per CDR3 protein. The sample records roughly 100,000 distinct CDR3 sequences, 7.5% to 9% being singletons. General study points: Several hundred rapidly expanded clones from non-depleted graft cells reportedly supplied alpha-beta T cells about two months post-transplant. Once a year had passed after transplant, T-cell counts and diversity came mostly from newly produced T cells. After transplant, high TCRbeta diversity at day 60 in some patients arose from surviving recipient T cells and thymic progenitors.

CDR3 size: 11 residues. Germline V gene lookup returns CDR1 SQVTM and CDR2 ANQGSEA. Trimming pared 1 base from V and 3 bases from J, leaving 3 bases between. At least ten counts were recorded for this clonotype. The target antigen is unknown. The clonotype comes from a boy under 10 years old with acute lymphoblastic leukemia, due to receive a stem cell transplant. Sample: PBMCs, taken before TCRalphabeta/CD19-depleted stem cell transplant. The chain couples TRBV29-1 to TRBJ1-2; no reliable D call. Here the CDR3 reads CSVEGDYGYTF. The CDR3 region has the DNA TGCAGCGTTGAAGGAGACTATGGCTACACCTTC.